This T cell receptor beta chain appears in the sequencing data of a study of blood T cell repertoires in COVID-19. The V end lost 7 bases, the J end lost 6 bases, and 13 bases lay between the germline ends. CDR1 is MNHEY, CDR2 SVGAGI, per germline. The CDR3 runs to 14 residues. Authors' methods: The authors estimated nucleated cell counts from reference gene primer amplification. Here immunoSEQ multiplex PCR was the method, and the copy in TCRdb shows in-frame clones only, minus some. That table is the source of V, J and clone size, and D and trimming were worked out from the DNA. The sample contains about 110,000 clones, roughly 80% of which appear only once.

Source material: peripheral blood. This rearrangement joins TRBV6-5 to TRBJ1-6, with D perhaps TRBD1 (5 bases). This sequence was found in a woman in her seventies with acute or convalescent COVID-19. In DNA form, the CDR3 reads TGTGCCAGCACCGCCAGGCAGGGTAATTCACCCCTCCACTTT. Its translation: CASTARQGNSPLHF.